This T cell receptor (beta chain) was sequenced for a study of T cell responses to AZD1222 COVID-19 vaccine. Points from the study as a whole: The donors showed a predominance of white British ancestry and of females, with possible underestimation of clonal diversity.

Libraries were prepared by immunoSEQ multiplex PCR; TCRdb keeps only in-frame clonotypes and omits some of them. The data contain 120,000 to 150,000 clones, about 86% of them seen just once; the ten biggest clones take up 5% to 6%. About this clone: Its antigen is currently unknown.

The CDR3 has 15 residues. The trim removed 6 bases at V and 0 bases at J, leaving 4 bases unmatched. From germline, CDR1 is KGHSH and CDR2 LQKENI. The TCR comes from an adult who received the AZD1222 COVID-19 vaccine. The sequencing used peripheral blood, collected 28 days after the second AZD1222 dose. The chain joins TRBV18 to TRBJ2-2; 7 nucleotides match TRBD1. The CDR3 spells CASSAGGPNTGELFF. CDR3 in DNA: TGTGCCAGCTCCGCAGGGGGACCGAACACCGGGGAGCTGTTTTTT. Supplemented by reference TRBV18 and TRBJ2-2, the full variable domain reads NAGVMQNPRHLVRRRGQEARLRCSPMKGHSHVYWYRQLPEEGLKFMVYLQKENIIDESGMPKERFSAEFPKEGPSILRIQQVVRGDSAAYFCASSAGGPNTGELFFGEGSRLTVL.